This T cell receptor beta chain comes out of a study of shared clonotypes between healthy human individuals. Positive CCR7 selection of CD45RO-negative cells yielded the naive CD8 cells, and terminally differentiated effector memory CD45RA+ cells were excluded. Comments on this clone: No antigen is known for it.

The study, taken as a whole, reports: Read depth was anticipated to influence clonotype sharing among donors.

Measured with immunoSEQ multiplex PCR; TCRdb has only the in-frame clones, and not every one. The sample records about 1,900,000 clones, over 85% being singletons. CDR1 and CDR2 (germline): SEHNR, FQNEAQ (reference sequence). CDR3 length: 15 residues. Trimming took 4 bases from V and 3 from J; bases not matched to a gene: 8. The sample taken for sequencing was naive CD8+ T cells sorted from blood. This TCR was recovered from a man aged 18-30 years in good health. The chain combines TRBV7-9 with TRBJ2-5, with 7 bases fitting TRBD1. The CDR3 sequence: CASSSEQGTEETQYF. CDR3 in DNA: TGTGCCAGCAGCTCCGAACAGGGGACGGAAGAGACCCAGTACTTC.